The source of this T cell receptor (beta chain) is a study of blood T cells in healthy people across ages. Study-wide context: When template switching was applied, about one barcoded beta molecule was captured per two T cells.

General study results and limits: Observed TCR beta diversity per million T cells went down as age went up. This fall followed a roughly linear course with age. Changes seen in expanded clonotypes were possibly confounded by donor CMV status left unknown. Higher diversity and more naive CD4+ cells were features of long-lived donors, compared to aged donors.

The second PCR ran about 7 to 12 cycles with a sample-barcoded 5' primer and J-beta primers. TCRdb called the 5' RACE reads again in MiXCR, with one record for every CDR3 protein. The repertoire holds about a million distinct CDR3 sequences, with around two fifths as singletons. The table lists this clonotype with a count of one. The antigen remains undetermined. This CDR3 is built from 11 residues. The junction had 6 bases not matched to a gene; V was cut back by 5 bases and J by 13 bases. In germline, CDR1 is SGHTA, CDR2 FQGNSA. This TCR came from a man younger than 35 in good health. The chain is built from TRBV7-2 and TRBJ1-1; TRBD1 matches at 8 bases. Sequenced material: blood. The CDR3 sequence is CASSTRTGLFF. For the CDR3, the DNA is TGTGCCAGCAGCACACGGACAGGGCTTTTCTTT.